Listed here is a single T cell receptor (beta chain). The antigen is unknown. Study processing details: Filtering differed, since immunoSEQ gave only junction sequences and no quality scores. Using immunoSEQ multiplex PCR, the repertoire was profiled, and TCRdb retains in-frame clones only, with some absent. V and J calls and clone size follow that table, whereas D and trimming were derived from the DNA. Among about 2.1 million clones listed, around 93% were seen once. This sample is drawn from a study of shared clonotypes between healthy human individuals. Findings and limits, study-wide: All-four-donor shared clonotypes had higher generation probabilities than non-shared clonotypes did.

CD45RO-negative, CCR7-positively selected cells formed the naive CD8 fraction, excluding terminally differentiated effector memory CD45RA+ cells. There were no recent acute infections or vaccinations among the donors, who were healthy HIV-negative adults. The TCR was taken from a man aged 18 to 29 in good health. Some clones in this sample may be carry-over from other donors' samples. The sequencing sample was made of naive CD8+ T cells from PBMCs.

CDR3 DNA: TGTGCCAGCAGCCAACTAGCGGGAGTCGGCAATGAGCAGTTCTTC. It translates to CASSQLAGVGNEQFF. This sequence joins TRBV11-2 and TRBJ2-1, with 11 bases identical to TRBD2. With V trimmed by 5 bases and J by 6 bases, 6 bases remained unmatched. Germline V gives CDR1 SGHAT, CDR2 FQNNGV. This CDR3 comprises 15 residues. Full variable domain (missing parts from reference TRBV11-2 and TRBJ2-1): EAGVAQSPRYKIIEKRQSVAFWCNPISGHATLYWYQQILGQGPKLLIQFQNNGVVDDSQLPKDRFSAERLKGVDSTLKIQPAKLEDSAVYLCASSQLAGVGNEQFFGPGTRLTVL.